The source of this T cell receptor beta chain is a study of lymphopenia after photon versus proton radiotherapy. General observations from the study: After the lymphocyte nadir, photon-treated repertoires showed oligoclonal expansion, especially of CD8+ Temra cells. Better survival with proton therapy was suggested as possible, not demonstrated. Photon-treated patients lost naive T cells and TCR diversity; proton-treated stayed stable.

Measured with immunoSEQ multiplex PCR; TCRdb has only the in-frame clones, and not every one. The data hold almost 30,000 clones, with approximately 87% observed a single time. Points on this clone: What it binds is not known.

Germline V gene sequence: CDR1 SGHRS, CDR2 YFSETQ. The CDR3 loop spans 15 amino acids. Trimming removed 3 bases from V and 4 bases from J; junction bases left unmatched: 4. The TCR sequence derives from a woman aged 60-75 years with cholangiocarcinoma. Some clones in this sample may be carry-over from other donors' samples. The starting material was peripheral blood, obtained from a patient treated with proton-based radiotherapy. The chain joins TRBV5-1 to TRBJ1-4; 9 bases match TRBD1. CDR3 nucleotides: TGCGCCAGCAGCTCTGGACAGGGGATTAATGAAAAACTGTTTTTT. Its translation: CASSSGQGINEKLFF.